The 15 T cell receptor beta chains reported below all come from one sample, sequenced in a study of T-cell reconstitution after alpha-beta-depleted transplantation in children. Unique molecular identifiers were incorporated when the TCRbeta library was constructed. TCRdb re-called the PCR reads through MiXCR, storing one row per CDR3 protein. The table includes 150,000 to 250,000 distinct CDR3 sequences, roughly 15% detected once. Source: PBMCs from the stem cell graft donor, taken from the stem cell graft. The receptors stem from a human donor who donated a stem cell graft to a child with acute lymphoblastic leukemia.

This clonotype occurred many times. This rearrangement joins TRBV5-1 to TRBJ2-7; TRBD1 agrees at 12 bases. The CDR3 loop spans 15 amino acids. V was pared by 4 bases and J by 2 bases, with 4 bases of the junction left unmatched. Looked up from germline, CDR1 is SGHRS and CDR2 is YFSETQ. CDR3 protein: CASSMGTGGPYEQYF. CDR3 nucleotides: TGCGCCAGCAGCATGGGGACAGGGGGCCCCTACGAGCAGTACTTC.

The chain carries TRBV6-2 or TRBV6-3 and TRBJ1-1, with 7 positions matching TRBD1. The CDR3 loop spans 14 amino acids. Germline CDR1 reads MNHEY; CDR2 reads SVGEGT. Trimming removed 2 bases from V and 5 bases from J; junction bases left unmatched: 5. CDR3 residues: CASSYSLGQTEAFF. The CDR3 DNA sequence: TGTGCCAGCAGTTACAGTTTGGGACAGACTGAAGCTTTCTTT.

The J gene is TRBJ2-1, the V gene TRBV5-1, with TRBD2 matching 9 bases. This CDR3 is built from 19 residues. The V and J ends lost 1 base and 0 bases, in that order; junction bases with no gene match: 11. Looked up from germline, CDR1 is SGHRS and CDR2 is YFSETQ. CDR3 in amino acids: CASSLRGGTSRSSYNEQFF. CDR3 nucleotides: TGCGCCAGCAGCTTGAGGGGGGGGACTAGCCGGAGCTCCTACAATGAGCAGTTCTTC. The entire variable domain, with the rest obtained from reference TRBV5-1 and TRBJ2-1, is as follows: KAGVTQTPRYLIKTRGQQVTLSCSPISGHRSVSWYQQTPGQGLQFLFEYFSETQRNKGNFPGRFSGRQFSNSRSEMNVSTLELGDSALYLCASSLRGGTSRSSYNEQFFGPGTRLTVL.

The table lists this clonotype with a few counts. The chain is built from TRBV5-1 and TRBJ1-6; D is ambiguous. The CDR3 is 14 amino acids. Germline V CDR1 and CDR2: SGHRS, YFSETQ. V was cut by 0 bases and J by 10 bases, with 11 bases left in between. The DNA of the CDR3 is TGCGCCAGCAGCTTGGAAACCGTCTACTCACCCCTCCACTTT. Amino acid sequence: CASSLETVYSPLHF.

Ten or more counts support this clonotype. V gene TRBV6-5 combines with J gene TRBJ1-1, with D unclear. Germline V gene data show CDR1 as MNHEY and CDR2 as SVGAGI. V lost 6 bases to trimming and J lost 2 bases, with 16 bases between them. The CDR3 sequence is 15 residues long. In DNA, the CDR3 is TGTGCCAGCAGCTATATTAGCGGACCCAACACTGAAGCTTTCTTT. Its translation is CASSYISGPNTEAFF.

Ten or more counts support this clonotype. The chain is built from TRBV4-1 and TRBJ1-2; no definite D call. There are 18 residues in the CDR3. Germline CDR1 is MGHRA and CDR2 is YSYEKL. V shed 0 bases and J shed 1 base, with 18 bases lying between them. The CDR3 reads CASSQDLFSAARNYGYTF. In DNA, the CDR3 is TGCGCCAGCAGCCAAGATTTATTCTCGGCCGCCCGTAACTATGGCTACACCTTC.

This clonotype has more than one count but fewer than ten. V usage is TRBV6-1 and J usage is TRBJ1-2; 9 bases match TRBD1. J gave up 7 bases and V 1 base, and 10 bases lay outside the gene matches. This CDR3 comprises 16 residues. Germline CDR1 is MNHNS and CDR2 is SASEGT. CDR3: CASSEGVGDRVGGYTF. The CDR3 DNA follows: TGTGCCAGCAGTGAAGGGGTAGGGGACAGGGTCGGTGGCTACACCTTC.

A remark on this clonotype: A much bigger clone sits one base away, suggesting this may be a read error. This sequence joins TRBV9 and TRBJ2-7; 10 bases align to TRBD1. CDR1 SGDLS and CDR2 YYNGEE come from the germline V gene. The CDR3 loop spans 15 amino acids. For the CDR3, the DNA is TGTGTCAGCAGCACCTGGACAGGGGGTATCGACGAGCAGTACTTC. It yields the protein CVSSTWTGGIDEQYF.

This clonotype was counted ten times or more. The gene calls are TRBV11-1 and TRBJ2-3, with D hard to call. Per the germline V gene, CDR1 is SGHAT and CDR2 is FQDESV (reference sequence). Deletions cut 3 bases from V and 0 bases from J, with 10 bases between. The CDR3 covers 15 residues. This CDR3 is CASSFGQRSTDTQYF. The DNA of the CDR3 is TGTGCCAGCAGCTTCGGCCAAAGAAGCACAGATACGCAGTATTTT. The whole variable domain, remainder taken from reference TRBV11-1 and TRBJ2-3, is EAEVAQSPRYKITEKSQAVAFWCDPISGHATLYWYRQILGQGPELLVQFQDESVVDDSQLPKDRFSAERLKGVDSTLKIQPAELGDSAMYLCASSFGQRSTDTQYFGPGTRLTVL.

This clonotype was detected ten times or more. This sequence joins TRBV9 and TRBJ2-7; D uncertain. Trimming removed 4 bases from V and 6 bases from J, with 17 bases in between. Per germline, CDR1 SGDLS and CDR2 YYNGEE. This CDR3 has 14 residues. DNA for the CDR3: TGTGCCAGCAGCCTGGGTGGCTTCCCACGCGAGCAGTACTTC. Its protein is CASSLGGFPREQYF.

This clonotype was counted ten times or more. The V and J genes are TRBV12-3 or TRBV12-4 and TRBJ1-5, with a weak D call TRBD1 (6 bases). The CDR3 covers 15 residues. Trimming took off 5 bases at V and 4 bases at J, with 15 bases between the two ends. This CDR3 reads CASSASGERNQPQHF. The DNA of the CDR3 is TGTGCCAGCAGTGCTTCAGGGGAGCGAAATCAGCCCCAGCATTTT.

The V call is TRBV5-1, the J call TRBJ2-1; 8 nucleotides line up with TRBD2. Trimming took 4 bases from V and 6 from J; bases not matched to a gene: 3. The germline V gene encodes CDR1 SGHRS and CDR2 YFSETQ. This CDR3 is built from 13 residues. The CDR3 DNA follows: TGCGCCAGCAGCGCTACTAGCGGCAATGAGCAGTTCTTC. Translating gives CASSATSGNEQFF.

The chain has TRBV19 and TRBJ2-3; weak D call: TRBD2 (6 bases). Germline V gene data show CDR1 as LNHDA and CDR2 as SQIVND (reference sequence). V was shortened by 3 bases and J by 5 bases, with 18 bases between the two germline ends. This CDR3 spans 16 amino acids. CDR3 protein: CASSMGVDGSGDTQYF. CDR3 sequence (DNA): TGTGCCAGTAGTATGGGCGTGGACGGGAGTGGAGATACGCAGTATTTT.

This clonotype was seen repeatedly, ten times or more. V gene TRBV19 combines with J gene TRBJ2-7; perhaps TRBD1 as D (6 bases). This CDR3 spans 17 amino acids. V gave up 3 bases and J gave up 1 base, with 19 bases separating them. Germline V CDR1 and CDR2: LNHDA, SQIVND (reference sequence). CDR3 in amino acids: CASSMGTFSGPSYEQYF. CDR3 nucleotides: TGTGCCAGTAGTATGGGGACATTTTCGGGACCATCCTACGAGCAGTACTTC. The whole variable domain, filled in from reference TRBV19 and TRBJ2-7, reads DGGITQSPKYLFRKEGQNVTLSCEQNLNHDAMYWYRQDPGQGLRLIYYSQIVNDFQKGDIAEGYSVSREKKESFPLTVTSAQKNPTAFYLCASSMGTFSGPSYEQYFGPGTRLTVT.

This clonotype appeared a few times. The V call is TRBV30, the J call TRBJ2-2; D might be TRBD1 (6 bases). Germline V gene data show CDR1 as GTSNPN and CDR2 as SVGIG (reference sequence). This CDR3 is 14 amino acids long. The ends were cut back, 6 bases at V and 4 bases at J, with 15 bases in the middle. The CDR3 DNA follows: TGTGCCTGTGGGGGCAGGGGTGGCACCGGGGAGCTGTTTTTT. Translating gives CACGGRGGTGELFF.